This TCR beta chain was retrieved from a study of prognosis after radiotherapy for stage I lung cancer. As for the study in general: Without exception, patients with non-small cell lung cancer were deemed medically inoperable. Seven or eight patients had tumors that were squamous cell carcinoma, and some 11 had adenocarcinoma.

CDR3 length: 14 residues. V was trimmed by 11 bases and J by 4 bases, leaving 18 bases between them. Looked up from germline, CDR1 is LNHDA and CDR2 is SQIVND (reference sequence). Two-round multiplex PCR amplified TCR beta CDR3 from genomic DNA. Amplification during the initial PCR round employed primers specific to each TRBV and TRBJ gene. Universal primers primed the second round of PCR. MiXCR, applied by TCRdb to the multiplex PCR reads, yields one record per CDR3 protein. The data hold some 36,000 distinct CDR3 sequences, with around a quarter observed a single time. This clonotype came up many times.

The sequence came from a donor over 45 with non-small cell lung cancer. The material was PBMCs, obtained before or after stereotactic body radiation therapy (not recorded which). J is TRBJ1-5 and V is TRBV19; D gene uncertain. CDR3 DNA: TGTGCCTCTCGACACAAAGGAGGGAATCAGCCCCAGCATTTT. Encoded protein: CASRHKGGNQPQHF.